This T cell receptor (beta chain) was identified during a study of patients and donors after allogeneic stem cell transplantation. MiXCR, applied by TCRdb to the RT-PCR reads, yields one record per CDR3 protein. Of 28,000 or so distinct CDR3 sequences in the sample, approximately 6.3% are singletons; the top ten hold roughly a third. Trimming left V 0 bases short and J 4 bases short, with 13 bases between. The CDR3 totals 14 residues. The germline CDR1 and CDR2 sequences are DFQATT and SNEGSKA (reference sequence). This clonotype showed up many times. Sequenced input: blood, either unsorted or a sorted T cell fraction (not recorded which). The V call is TRBV20-1, the J call TRBJ2-7; D is ambiguous. The clonotype comes from a human donor who was either an allogeneic HSCT recipient or a stem cell or donor lymphocyte infusion donor (not recorded which). It is not recorded whose cells these are; they may come from a transplant donor. CDR3 sequence: CSARDQAGKYEQYF. CDR3 DNA sequence: TGCAGTGCTAGAGATCAGGCAGGCAAATACGAGCAGTACTTC.